Shown below are 26 T cell receptor beta chains from a single sample sequenced in a study of T cell repertoires in cytomegalovirus infection. TCRdb ran MiXCR on the reads and lists one entry per CDR3 protein. The sample holds around 94,000 distinct CDR3 sequences; more than 15% are singletons and the top ten take around 8.2%. Sequencing input: PBMCs. The receptors were sampled from a human donor in good health (CMV status not recorded). Some clones in this sample may be carry-over from other donors' samples.

This clonotype showed up many times. V usage is TRBV7-9 and J usage is TRBJ1-2; a weak D match, TRBD1 (6 bases). Germline V lookup: CDR1 SEHNR, CDR2 FQNEAQ (reference sequence). V was cut by 1 base and J by 6 bases, with 24 bases left in between. The CDR3 consists of 18 residues. The CDR3 DNA sequence: TGTGCCAGCAGCTTAGAGTCTCGGCGCGGGGGGCGTGCGAATGGCTACACCTTC. It translates to CASSLESRRGGRANGYTF.

V and J are TRBV20-1 and TRBJ2-7; 11 nucleotides agree with TRBD2. CDR1 is DFQATT, CDR2 SNEGSKA, per germline (reference sequence). This CDR3 is built from 14 residues. The trim removed 1 base at V and 4 bases at J, leaving 3 bases unmatched. CDR3 sequence: CSARGASGGYEQYF. DNA for the CDR3: TGCAGTGCTAGAGGGGCTAGCGGGGGGTACGAGCAGTACTTC.

The genes are TRBV25-1 and TRBJ2-2, with TRBD1 identical over 9 bases. There are 14 residues in the CDR3. J was trimmed by 6 bases and V by 11 bases; bases with no gene match: 10. The germline CDR1 and CDR2 sequences are MGHDK and SYGVNS. CDR3 coding DNA: TGTGCCCGATTCTGGACAGGGGAGGCCGGGGAGCTGTTTTTT. This sequence encodes CARFWTGEAGELFF.

This clonotype was observed many times. The junction and the germline gene differ at one end; a read error may be behind it. The V call is TRBV7-7, the J call TRBJ2-5; D may be TRBD1 (6 bases). This CDR3 region has 14 residues. The germline CDR1 and CDR2 sequences are SSHAT and FNYEAQ (reference sequence). Written as DNA, the CDR3 is TGTGCTAGCAGCAATACAGGGCACCAAGAGACCCAGTACTTC. This encodes CASSNTGHQETQYF.

The chain joins TRBV2 to TRBJ2-3; D may correspond to TRBD1 or TRBD2 (5 bases each). Germline values: CDR1 SNHLY, CDR2 FYNNEI. With 4 bases removed from V and 2 bases from J, the gap between germline ends came to 10 bases. This CDR3 comprises 14 residues. This chain's CDR3 is CASSADGATDTQYF. The CDR3 bases are TGTGCCAGCAGTGCAGACGGGGCCACAGATACGCAGTATTTT.

V is TRBV5-1 and J is TRBJ2-2; weak D call: TRBD1 (5 bases). Trimming removed 0 bases at V and 10 bases at J, with 16 bases between. CDR1 is SGHRS, CDR2 YFSETQ, per germline. The CDR3 has 15 amino acids. For the CDR3, the DNA is TGCGCCAGCAGCTTGGAGGCAGGGAACGCCGTGGAGCTGTTTTTT. Translation: CASSLEAGNAVELFF.

Many counts were recorded for this clonotype. This rearrangement joins TRBV7-9 to TRBJ2-3; 7 nucleotides line up with TRBD2. The CDR3 runs to 16 residues. CDR1 is SEHNR, CDR2 FQNEAQ, per germline (reference sequence). J lost 4 bases, V lost 4 bases, and 11 bases had no gene match. The DNA of the CDR3 is TGTGCCAGCAGCTCCCTCGGAGCGGGGCAGGCAGATACGCAGTATTTT. This translates into CASSSLGAGQADTQYF.

CDR3 protein: CAIRTGTHYGYTF. Here the CDR3 DNA reads TGTGCCATCAGGACCGGGACGCACTATGGCTACACCTTC. The J gene is TRBJ1-2, the V gene TRBV10-3; D might be TRBD1 (5 bases). CDR3 size: 13 residues. V lost 6 bases, J lost 3 bases, and 11 bases lay in between. In germline, CDR1 is ENHRY, CDR2 SYGVKD.

This clonotype has at least ten counts. The chain is built from TRBV7-3 and TRBJ2-1; maybe TRBD2 (7 bases). This CDR3 contains 15 residues. Per the germline V gene, CDR1 is SGHTA and CDR2 is FQGTGA. V was trimmed by 2 bases and J by 2 bases, leaving 10 bases between them. The CDR3 sequence is CASSLGGGTYNEQFF. CDR3 nucleotide sequence: TGTGCCAGCAGCTTAGGCGGGGGCACCTACAATGAGCAGTTCTTC.

This clonotype was found many times. V gene TRBV7-2 combines with J gene TRBJ1-4; D remains unclear. The CDR3 extends over 14 amino acids. From germline, CDR1 is SGHTA and CDR2 FQGNSA. The V and J ends lost 3 bases and 5 bases respectively, with 10 bases between them. The CDR3 here is CASSLRVGNEKLFF. CDR3 in DNA: TGTGCCAGCAGCTTGCGGGTGGGGAATGAAAAACTGTTTTTT.

Many counts were recorded for this clonotype. V gene TRBV28 combines with J gene TRBJ2-3, with a tentative D call TRBD2 (5 bases). V lost 7 bases to trimming and J lost 3 bases, with 20 bases between them. The CDR3 contains 16 residues. Per germline, CDR1 MDHEN and CDR2 SYDVKM. The CDR3 DNA is TGTGCCAGCATCGACGGGGTTCTCACTCGAACAGATACGCAGTATTTT. Its translation: CASIDGVLTRTDTQYF. The complete variable domain, with remaining parts taken from reference TRBV28 and TRBJ2-3, reads DVKVTQSSRYLVKRTGEKVFLECVQDMDHENMFWYRQDPGLGLRLIYFSYDVKMKEKGDIPEGYSVSREKKERFSLILESASTNQTSMYLCASIDGVLTRTDTQYFGPGTRLTVL.

In its sample, this clonotype was seen many times. This chain uses TRBV19 with TRBJ1-1; tentative D call: TRBD1 (6 bases). The CDR3 loop spans 16 amino acids. The germline gives CDR1 LNHDA, CDR2 SQIVND (reference sequence). The V gene lost 5 bases and the J gene lost 2 bases, with 18 bases spanning the gap. CDR3 region: CASSPSTGWANTEAFF. CDR3 DNA sequence: TGTGCCAGTAGTCCATCGACAGGATGGGCAAACACTGAAGCTTTCTTT.

This clonotype was seen at least ten times. The V call is TRBV11-2, the J call TRBJ1-1; a possible D gene is TRBD1 (5 bases). V lost 5 bases to trimming and J lost 10 bases, with 14 bases between them. The germline CDR1 and CDR2 sequences are SGHAT and FQNNGV. The CDR3 runs to 12 residues. CDR3 residues: CASSPGQGTAFF. CDR3 sequence (DNA): TGTGCCAGCAGCCCAGGGCAGGGTACAGCTTTCTTT.

The chain links TRBV6-2 or TRBV6-3 to TRBJ2-1, with TRBD2 identical over 7 bases. The CDR3 totals 16 residues. The V and J ends lost 4 bases and 4 bases, in that order; junction bases with no gene match: 10. CDR1 is MNHEY and CDR2 is SVGEGT in the germline V gene. The CDR3 loop is CASSLLGRWAYNEQFF. The CDR3 region has the DNA TGTGCCAGCAGTTTACTCGGGAGGTGGGCTTACAATGAGCAGTTCTTC.

This clonotype was picked up many times. J is TRBJ1-1 and V is TRBV12-3 or TRBV12-4; TRBD1 might be the D (6 bases). Trimming stripped 4 bases from V and 1 base from J, with 16 bases between. CDR3 length: 16 amino acids. Here the CDR3 reads CASSSVRGNGNTEAFF. CDR3 nucleotides: TGTGCCAGCAGTTCCGTCAGGGGCAATGGGAACACTGAAGCTTTCTTT.

This clonotype is termed medium-sized. This chain connects TRBV7-2 to TRBJ2-7; D is possibly TRBD2 (6 bases). The CDR3 loop spans 14 amino acids. Germline CDR1 reads SGHTA; CDR2 reads FQGNSA. The germline V and J ends were trimmed by 3 bases and 5 bases, with 14 bases remaining between them. In nucleotides, the CDR3 is TGTGCCAGCAGCTTTTCCGGGGGAGCGGACGAGCAGTACTTC. Translation: CASSFSGGADEQYF.

The table lists this clonotype with many counts. The gene calls are TRBV18 and TRBJ2-1, with a weak D call TRBD2 (6 bases). V was clipped by 2 bases and J by 3 bases, with 11 bases between them. Germline CDR1 KGHSH, CDR2 LQKENI. This CDR3 has 15 amino acids. In nucleotides, the CDR3 is TGTGCCAGCTCACCAAGGAGGGATCACTACAATGAGCAGTTCTTC. Protein sequence: CASSPRRDHYNEQFF.

This clonotype was recorded a few times. V and J are TRBV20-1 and TRBJ2-7; 8 bases agree with TRBD1. With V trimmed by 5 bases and J by 3 bases, 9 bases remained unmatched. The CDR3 spans 14 residues. Germline V gene data show CDR1 as DFQATT and CDR2 as SNEGSKA (reference sequence). CDR3 coding DNA: TGCAGTGCTCACTCCGGGACAGGCAACTACGAGCAGTACTTC. Protein: CSAHSGTGNYEQYF.

Turning to this clonotype: One end of the junction fails to match germline, which may point to a read error. The chain employs TRBV5-1 and TRBJ2-5; the D gene is possibly TRBD2 (7 bases). Germline values: CDR1 SGHRS, CDR2 YFSETQ. The CDR3 sequence is 15 residues long. CDR3 nucleotide sequence: TGCGACAGCAGCTTAGCGGGCAGGGGATGGGAGACCCAGTACTTC. This encodes CDSSLAGRGWETQYF. The whole variable domain, remainder taken from reference TRBV5-1 and TRBJ2-5, is KAGVTQTPRYLIKTRGQQVTLSCSPISGHRSVSWYQQTPGQGLQFLFEYFSETQRNKGNFPGRFSGRQFSNSRSEMNVSTLELGDSALYLCDSSLAGRGWETQYFGPGTRLLVL.

On this clonotype itself: This may arise from a read error, as a much more abundant clone is one base away. This CDR3 is CASSPSARGVGTGELFF. For the CDR3, the DNA is TGTGCCAGCAGCCCGTCCGCCAGGGGGGTTGGAACCGGGGAGCTGTTTTTT. The V and J genes are TRBV5-4 and TRBJ2-2; possible D gene TRBD1, 7 bases. The CDR3 covers 17 residues. CDR1 is SGHNT and CDR2 is YYREEE in the germline V gene (reference sequence). V was trimmed by 4 bases and J by 5 bases, leaving 21 bases between them.

V is TRBV7-3 and J is TRBJ1-1; D is unclear. Per the germline V gene, CDR1 is SGHTA and CDR2 is FQGTGA. V was clipped by 5 bases and J by 6 bases, with 16 bases between them. CDR3 length equals 14 residues. Here the CDR3 DNA reads TGTGCCAGCAGCCTGCTTCATTCGTCCCCTGAAGCTTTCTTT. Amino acids: CASSLLHSSPEAFF.

The J gene is TRBJ2-3, the V gene TRBV7-9; 10 bases align to TRBD2. Germline CDR1 SEHNR, CDR2 FQNEAQ (reference sequence). V shed 3 bases, J shed 3 bases, and the junction held 3 bases outside the gene matches. The CDR3 has 15 residues. The CDR3 region has the DNA TGTGCCAGCAGCTTTAAGCGGGGGGGGACAGATACGCAGTATTTT. Translated: CASSFKRGGTDTQYF.

The V and J genes are TRBV20-1 and TRBJ1-4; 8 nucleotides align to TRBD1. In germline, CDR1 is DFQATT, CDR2 SNEGSKA (reference sequence). This CDR3 has 13 residues. Trimming took 8 bases from V and 7 from J; bases not matched to a gene: 9. The CDR3 loop is CSSAGGQGEKLFF. The CDR3 DNA sequence: TGCAGTTCGGCAGGAGGACAGGGTGAAAAACTGTTTTTT.

The table lists this clonotype with many counts. This chain links TRBV12-3 or TRBV12-4 with TRBJ2-1; TRBD1 matches 8 bases. With 5 bases clipped from V and 9 bases from J, the junction kept 6 bases outside the gene matches. The CDR3 has 13 amino acids. CDR3: CASSPTGGSEQFF. In DNA form, the CDR3 reads TGTGCCAGCAGTCCCACAGGGGGTAGTGAGCAGTTCTTC.

Only a few counts were recorded for this clonotype. The chain recombines TRBV11-2 with TRBJ1-5; D call uncertain. The V end was cut by 3 bases, the J end by 4 bases, with 7 bases between. The CDR3 covers 13 residues. The V gene's germline CDR1 is SGHAT and CDR2 FQNNGV. CDR3 sequence (DNA): TGTGCCAGCAGCTTCTCCAGTAATCAGCCCCAGCATTTT. Translation: CASSFSSNQPQHF.

The J gene is TRBJ1-1, the V gene TRBV7-9; 9 bases line up with TRBD1. V was pared by 5 bases and J by 4 bases, with 8 bases of the junction left unmatched. The CDR3 extends over 15 amino acids. Germline V gene sequence: CDR1 SEHNR, CDR2 FQNEAQ (reference sequence). The CDR3 region is CASSPHDRGGTEAFF. The CDR3 DNA is TGTGCCAGCAGCCCCCACGACAGGGGGGGCACTGAAGCTTTCTTT.